Described below is a single TCR beta chain sequence and its context. Antigen: not known. The V gene's germline CDR1 is KGHSH and CDR2 LQKENI. V trimming: 8 bases; J trimming: 9 bases; junction bases outside the gene matches: 12. The length of the CDR3 is 15 residues. This sample was included in a study of PD-L1 blockade in urothelial cancer. Study information: Male sex and bladder-origin urothelial cancer characterized about 85% of the 29 patients. The patients had undergone anywhere from 0 to 3 prior chemotherapy regimens. Study-wide results and caveats: Where pretreatment blood TCR clonality fell below the median, better survival was predicted.

The repertoire was sequenced with immunoSEQ multiplex PCR; TCRdb's copy has only in-frame clones and lacks some. The sample has roughly 25,000 clones; approximately 86% are singletons. Time point noted: peripheral blood 6 weeks after treatment start. Samples spanned pretreatment and treatment, with 1 to 8 time points per patient. This rearrangement joins TRBV18 to TRBJ2-1, with TRBD2 matching over 11 bases. This clonotype originated in a man aged 65 to 79 with urothelial cancer. The source was PBMCs, collected around atezolizumab (anti-PD-L1) treatment. CDR3 region: CASTHNSGRVGEQFF. The CDR3 nucleotides read TGTGCCAGCACACATAATAGCGGGAGGGTCGGTGAGCAGTTCTTC.